This TCR beta chain was identified in a study of blood T cell repertoires in COVID-19. Data came from immunoSEQ multiplex PCR; TCRdb stores just in-frame clones and leaves some out. This sample carries some 83,000 clones, roughly 87% of them seen once, and the ten largest clones take 11%. This CDR3 is built from 13 residues. Germline-derived CDR1 and CDR2 are SGHTA and FQGNSA. Trimming stripped 5 bases from V and 4 bases from J, with 9 bases between. V and J are TRBV7-2 and TRBJ1-5; D might be TRBD1 (5 bases). Material for sequencing was peripheral blood. This clonotype was obtained from a man aged 50 or older with acute or convalescent COVID-19. The CDR3 protein is CASSLGANQPQHF. CDR3 nucleotide sequence: TGTGCCAGCAGCCTTGGGGCTAATCAGCCCCAGCATTTT.